This T cell receptor (beta chain) was found in a study of control samples from healthy donors and cancer patients. The germline V gene encodes CDR1 MGHRA and CDR2 YSYEKL. The CDR3 has 14 residues. V was trimmed by 1 base and J by 2 bases, leaving 6 bases between them. TCRdb keeps only in-frame clones here, not all; method: immunoSEQ multiplex PCR. The top ten clones hold 1.5% to 2% of a sample with about 54,000 clones, 95% to 97% of them seen once. The chain is built from TRBV4-1 and TRBJ2-1; D gene ambiguous. The sequenced material came from blood. This TCR was recovered from a woman in her twenties or thirties in good health. The CDR3, as DNA: TGCGCCAGCAGCCAAGGCGGACCCTACAATGAGCAGTTCTTC. It is translated as CASSQGGPYNEQFF.